The sequence of this T cell receptor beta chain was determined in a study of blood T cell repertoires in COVID-19. The CDR3 sequence is 14 residues long. Germline CDR1 reads SGHAT; CDR2 reads FQNNGV. The V and J ends lost 8 bases and 4 bases, in that order; junction bases with no gene match: 8. TCRdb's table, derived via immunoSEQ multiplex PCR, lists solely in-frame clones and lacks some. The repertoire holds 95,000 to 110,000 clones, with approximately 88% as singletons. The chain employs TRBV11-2 and TRBJ1-2; 9 bases agree with TRBD1. The clonotype comes from a middle-aged man with active or convalescent COVID-19. Sequenced material: peripheral blood. The CDR3 loop is CASRRTGDSYGYTF. In DNA form, the CDR3 reads TGTGCCAGCCGACGGACAGGGGATAGCTATGGCTACACCTTC.